These 10 T cell receptor beta chains were all obtained from the same sample, sequenced in a study of T cells in Graves' hyperthyroidism and ophthalmopathy. It was RNA transcripts that yielded the amplified TCR beta CDR3 regions. With the HTBI primer set, the TCR CDR3 went through a first round of RT-PCR. Each CDR3 protein is one row after TCRdb ran MiXCR on the multiplex PCR reads. The data show under 350,000 distinct CDR3 sequences, about 18% seen once. Sequencing was done on a sample of blood. These receptor sequences come from a woman aged 50 to 60 with Graves' hyperthyroidism.

The chain is built from TRBV19 and TRBJ2-3; D unclear. V was trimmed by 3 bases and J by 8 bases, leaving 9 bases between them. This CDR3 comprises 12 residues. Germline V gene sequence: CDR1 LNHDA, CDR2 SQIVND (reference sequence). This chain's CDR3 is CASSIGPGTQYF. Written as DNA, the CDR3 is TGTGCCAGTAGTATCGGCCCGGGTACGCAGTATTTT.

V is TRBV11-2 and J is TRBJ2-1; 8 bases agree with TRBD2. Germline CDR1 and CDR2: SGHAT and FQNNGV. The CDR3 spans 15 residues. The V gene end was trimmed by 5 bases and the J gene end by 7 bases; junction bases not matched to a gene: 10. Written as DNA, the CDR3 is TGTGCCAGCAGCCAGGGACTAGTGTTAGGGAATGAGCAGTTCTTC. This encodes CASSQGLVLGNEQFF.

With regard to this clonotype: This may stem from a read error, because a much larger clone lies one nucleotide away. This sequence joins TRBV18 and TRBJ1-2, with a possible D match to TRBD1 (5 bases). In germline, CDR1 is KGHSH, CDR2 LQKENI. The CDR3 is made up of 16 amino acids. V was trimmed by 1 base and J by 8 bases, leaving 20 bases between them. CDR3 in DNA: TGTGCCAGCTCACCACTCGCCGTGGGGCCCCAGTCCGGCTACACCTTC. Amino acids: CASSPLAVGPQSGYTF.

This clonotype occurred many times. The rearrangement links TRBV5-1 to TRBJ1-6; 7 positions agree with TRBD1. CDR1 SGHRS and CDR2 YFSETQ come from the germline V gene. J gave up 3 bases and V 4 bases, and 4 bases lay outside the gene matches. The CDR3 loop spans 15 amino acids. The CDR3 region is CASSVDRVYNSPLHF. The CDR3 DNA reads as TGCGCCAGCAGCGTTGACAGGGTCTATAATTCACCCCTCCACTTT.

The gene calls are TRBV6-1 and TRBJ2-7; no clear D gene. Trimming shortened V by 1 base and J by 7 bases, and 14 bases separated the two germline ends. Germline V lookup: CDR1 MNHNS, CDR2 SASEGT. The CDR3 length is 14 residues. In nucleotides, the CDR3 is TGTGCCAGCAGTGAAGGCGACCGCGTGGGGGAGCAGTACTTC. Translated: CASSEGDRVGEQYF.

Comment on this clonotype: This may arise from a read error, as a much more abundant clone is one base away. This chain uses TRBV28 with TRBJ2-5; D possibly corresponds to TRBD2 (5 bases). Germline lookup yields CDR1 MDHEN and CDR2 SYDVKM. CDR3 length equals 13 residues. V gave up 7 bases and J gave up 2 bases, with 11 bases separating them. This CDR3 reads CASNSGEQETQYF. The CDR3 DNA is TGTGCCAGCAACAGTGGGGAGCAAGAGACCCAGTACTTC.

The table lists this clonotype with a few counts. The rearrangement uses TRBV7-6 and TRBJ2-3; TRBD2 might be the D (5 bases). Germline assignment: CDR1 SGHVS and CDR2 FNYEAQ. V was trimmed by 1 base and J by 6 bases, leaving 11 bases between them. The CDR3 covers 14 residues. The CDR3 coding sequence is TGTGCCAGCAGCTTAGAGCCGGGGTCGGATACGCAGTATTTT. Protein sequence: CASSLEPGSDTQYF.

This clonotype was seen at least ten times. This rearrangement joins TRBV18 to TRBJ1-1; D unresolved. The CDR3 runs 13 residues. V was shortened by 2 bases and J by 4 bases, with 8 bases between the two germline ends. CDR1 and CDR2 (germline): KGHSH, LQKENI. Written as DNA, the CDR3 is TGTGCCAGCTCACCAGATGAGATCACTGAAGCTTTCTTT. Its translation: CASSPDEITEAFF.

The sample holds a few counts of this clonotype. This chain connects TRBV12-3 or TRBV12-4 to TRBJ1-5; 8 bases align to TRBD1. With 7 bases clipped from V and 5 bases from J, the junction kept 13 bases outside the gene matches. This CDR3 region has 16 residues. CDR3 DNA: TGTGCCAGCACCCAATACGACAGGGGACTGGATCAGCCCCAGCATTTT. It is translated as CASTQYDRGLDQPQHF.

The table lists this clonotype with many counts. V gene TRBV30 combines with J gene TRBJ2-7; TRBD2 might be the D (5 bases). Looked up from germline, CDR1 is GTSNPN and CDR2 is SVGIG (reference sequence). V gave up 0 bases and J gave up 6 bases, with 12 bases separating them. CDR3 length: 13 residues. The CDR3 spells CAWSVSPGIEQYF. CDR3 in DNA: TGTGCCTGGAGTGTAAGTCCGGGGATCGAGCAGTACTTC.